This T cell receptor (beta chain) was identified during a study of human T cells and chemical hapten exposure. J was trimmed by 7 bases and V by 3 bases; bases with no gene match: 9. Germline V gene data show CDR1 as SGHTA and CDR2 as FQGNSA. The CDR3 contains 15 residues. TCRdb called the RACE reads again in MiXCR, with one record for every CDR3 protein. There are around 120,000 distinct CDR3 sequences in the sample; about 13% occur only once, and around 2.7% lies in the top ten. Time point: pre-sensitization, week 0. Described treatment: therapeutic diphenylcyclopropenone sensitization with weekly scalp DPC. The sample holds many counts of this clonotype.

This specimen was whole blood, taken in connection with sensitization to the hapten diphenylcyclopropenone (DPC). The rearrangement links TRBV7-2 to TRBJ2-1, with 7 positions matching TRBD2. This TCR was recovered from a woman between 18 and 29 years old with alopecia areata. Some clones in this sample may be carry-over from other donors' samples. The CDR3 protein is CASSFSGARLNEQFF. Here the CDR3 DNA reads TGTGCCAGCAGCTTCAGCGGGGCGCGGTTGAATGAGCAGTTCTTC.